This T cell receptor (beta chain) is drawn from a study of cytomegalovirus exposure and HLA in healthy donors. Study background: Among the 398 donors who were genotyped, 81% fell in the genetic ancestry cluster that is associated with self-reported Caucasian donors. Overall study results and limits: Some segments of the V type, notably TRBV6-2 and TRBV6-3, were excluded as indistinguishable. A later examination showed that TCR association rates differed by HLA locus, with DRB1 most and HLA-C fewest.

This PCR relied on a set of 60 Vbeta primers and 13 Jbeta primers. Data came from immunoSEQ multiplex PCR; TCRdb stores just in-frame clones and leaves some out. The sample consists of 150,000 to 180,000 clones, about 68% of them appearing once. Trimming left V 0 bases short and J 10 bases short, with 13 bases between. The CDR3 sequence is 15 residues long. CDR1 is MNHEY and CDR2 is SMNVEV in the germline V gene (reference sequence). A note on this clone: Its antigen is unknown.

This sequence joins TRBV27 and TRBJ1-6, with D possibly being TRBD1 (5 bases). The clonotype was recovered from a man aged 25 to 45 in good health and CMV-seronegative. The specimen sequenced was PBMCs. The CDR3 sequence is CASSLSAGSGSPLHF. The CDR3 DNA follows: TGTGCCAGCAGTTTATCGGCAGGGTCAGGCTCACCCCTCCACTTT.